What follows describes a single T cell receptor (beta chain). Its antigen is as yet unknown. This entry comes from a study of PD-1 blockade in classical Hodgkin lymphoma. Regarding the study as a whole: Why the repertoires differ is still unclear, perhaps disease activity or prior therapy.

Profiling relied on immunoSEQ multiplex PCR, and the TCRdb table lists in-frame clones only, not all of them. The sample contains about 24,000 clones, 70% to 80% of which appear only once. Patients all relapsed after autologous stem cell transplantation, and there was variation in brentuximab vedotin exposure. The CDR3 has 17 residues. The germline CDR1 and CDR2 sequences are SEHNR and FQNEAQ (reference sequence). Deletions cut 0 bases from V and 1 base from J, with 16 bases between. Sample: peripheral blood mononuclear cells (PBMCs), taken at baseline. This clonotype originated in a human donor with classical Hodgkin lymphoma. The V call is TRBV7-9, the J call TRBJ2-7; tentatively, D is TRBD1 (6 bases). This chain's CDR3 is CASSLAPEQGRSYEQYF. The CDR3 coding sequence is TGTGCCAGCAGCTTAGCACCCGAACAGGGTAGGTCCTACGAGCAGTACTTC.